Listed here is a single T cell receptor (beta chain). As handled by the study authors: Counts of nucleated cells, estimated from reference gene primer amplification, were obtained. Assay: immunoSEQ multiplex PCR; the TCRdb copy retains only in-frame clones and omits some. From that table come the V and J calls and clone size; the DNA was used to work out D and trimming. The sample yields a few hundred thousand clones, approximately 91% seen once. This CDR3 region has 14 residues. Germline assignment: CDR1 LNHNV and CDR2 YYDKDF (reference sequence). Trimming took off 9 bases at V and 9 bases at J, with 18 bases between the two ends. This specimen comes from a study of blood T cell repertoires in COVID-19. On the study more broadly: Acute-phase and convalescent COVID-19 samples originated in the United States, Italy and Spain. Sample material is recorded as cDNA or gDNA derived from T cells, B-cell-depleted T cells, or PBMCs.

The chain joins TRBV15 to TRBJ1-6; D unclear. This sequence was found in a woman aged 60-70 years with acute or convalescent COVID-19. The sample taken for sequencing was peripheral blood. The CDR3 region has the DNA TGTGCCACGCAACGTCGGTCACCCGGTTCACCCCTCCACTTT. It translates to CATQRRSPGSPLHF.